The 2 T cell receptor beta chains given below trace back to one sample, sequenced in a study of blood T cell repertoires in COVID-19. Data came from immunoSEQ multiplex PCR; TCRdb stores just in-frame clones and leaves some out. The repertoire holds around 310,000 clones, with just under 90% as singletons. Specimen: PBMCs or T cells enriched from blood (not recorded which). The receptors derive from a woman younger than 45 who had recovered from COVID-19.

The chain combines TRBV2 with TRBJ2-5; a weak D match, TRBD2 (7 bases). The germline V and J ends were trimmed by 6 bases and 4 bases, with 12 bases remaining between them. CDR1 SNHLY and CDR2 FYNNEI come from the germline V gene. This CDR3 has 13 amino acids. The CDR3 loop reads CASRRGGGETQYF. The CDR3 nucleotides read TGTGCCAGCAGGAGGGGGGGAGGAGAGACCCAGTACTTC.

This chain uses TRBV15 with TRBJ2-5, with 10 positions matching TRBD2. V lost 2 bases and J lost 5; bases outside the gene matches: 8. The CDR3 spans 16 residues. From germline, CDR1 is LNHNV and CDR2 YYDKDF (reference sequence). The CDR3 spells CATSRTPSGSAETQYF. The DNA for the CDR3 is TGTGCCACCAGCAGAACTCCTAGCGGGAGTGCTGAGACCCAGTACTTC.